This is a list of T cell receptor beta chains from one sample in a study of blood T cell repertoires in COVID-19. TCRdb keeps only in-frame clones here, not all; method: immunoSEQ multiplex PCR. The data contain about 250,000 clones, more than 80% of them singletons. Sequencing was done on a sample of peripheral blood. The receptors shown here come from a human donor in a cohort sampled during active COVID-19. Each CDR3 is given with its conserved first and last residue. D genes are given only for firm matches.

TRBJ2-7 | TRBV24-1 | - | TGTGCCACCAGTTACCGCGCCTTGAACTACGAGCAGTACTTC | CATSYRALNYEQYF
TRBJ1-1 | TRBV18 | TRBD1 | TGTGCCAGCTCACCCGTGACAGGGGAGTCTGAAGCTTTCTTT | CASSPVTGESEAFF
TRBJ1-5 | TRBV4-2 | - | TGTGCCAGCAGCCAAGATCGCACAGGGCCAGGGCAGCCCCAGCATTTT | CASSQDRTGPGQPQHF
TRBJ2-7 | TRBV7-9 | TRBD2 | TGTGCCAGCAGCCCGGTCGCGGGAGGCCGAAGAACCTACGAGCAGTACTTC | CASSPVAGGRRTYEQYF
TRBJ2-5 | TRBV3-1/TRBV3-2 | TRBD2 | TGTGCCAGCAGCCAAGCGGGGGGGAAGGAGACCCAGTACTTC | CASSQAGGKETQYF
TRBJ2-3 | TRBV10-3 | TRBD2 | TGTGCCATCAGCCTGCGGGGGGGCCAAGATACGCAGTATTTT | CAISLRGGQDTQYF
TRBJ2-1 | TRBV5-1 | TRBD2 | TGCGCCAGCAGCCCTCTAGCGGGAGCGGTCAATGAGCAGTTCTTC | CASSPLAGAVNEQFF
TRBJ2-4 | TRBV9 | - | TGTGCCAGCAGCCCAGAGACACTTCTAGCCAAAAACATTCAGTACTTC | CASSPETLLAKNIQYF
TRBJ2-1 | TRBV19 | - | TGTGCCAGTAGTGTAACCTTGGGAAGGGGCGTTGAGCAGTTCTTC | CASSVTLGRGVEQFF
TRBJ2-7 | TRBV7-2 | TRBD2 | TGTGCCAGCAGCTTAGGGGGGGTAGCGGGAACCTACGAGCAGTACTTC | CASSLGGVAGTYEQYF